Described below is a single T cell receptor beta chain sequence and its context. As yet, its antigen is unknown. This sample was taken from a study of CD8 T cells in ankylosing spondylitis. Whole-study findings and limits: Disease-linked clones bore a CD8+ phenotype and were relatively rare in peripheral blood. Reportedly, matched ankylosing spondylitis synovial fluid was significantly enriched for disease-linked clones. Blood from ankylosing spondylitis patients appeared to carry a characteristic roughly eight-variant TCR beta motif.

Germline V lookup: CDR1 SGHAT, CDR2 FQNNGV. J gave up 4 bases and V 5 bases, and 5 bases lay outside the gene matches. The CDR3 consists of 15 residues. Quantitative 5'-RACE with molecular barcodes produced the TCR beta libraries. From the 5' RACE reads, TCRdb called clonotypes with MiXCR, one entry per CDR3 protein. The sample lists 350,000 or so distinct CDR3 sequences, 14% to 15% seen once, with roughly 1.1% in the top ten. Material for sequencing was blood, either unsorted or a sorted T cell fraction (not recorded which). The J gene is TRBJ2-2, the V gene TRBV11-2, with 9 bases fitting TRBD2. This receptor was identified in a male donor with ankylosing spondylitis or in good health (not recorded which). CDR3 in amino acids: CASSPLAGPTGELFF. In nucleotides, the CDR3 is TGTGCCAGCAGCCCTCTAGCGGGACCCACCGGGGAGCTGTTTTTT.